The source of this TCR beta chain is a study of control samples from healthy donors and cancer patients. TCRdb's table, derived via immunoSEQ multiplex PCR, lists solely in-frame clones and lacks some. The sample has about 75,000 clones, approximately 94% seen once. The CDR3 contains 15 residues. V was pared by 1 base and J by 0 bases, with 3 bases of the junction left unmatched. Germline assignment: CDR1 LGHNA and CDR2 YSLEER. Source material: blood. The V call is TRBV4-3, the J call TRBJ2-7, with 7 bases matching TRBD1. This clonotype was sampled from a woman aged 40 to 50 in good health. CDR3 region: CASSQGRDSSYEQYF. The CDR3 DNA is TGCGCCAGCAGCCAAGGCCGGGACAGCTCCTACGAGCAGTACTTC.